Following are 23 T cell receptor beta chains from one sample sequenced in a study of beta chain features in type 1 diabetes. Findings of the study overall: Among all four CD4+ subsets, Type 1 diabetes patients had TCRB CDR3s that were moderately but significantly shorter.

The entirety of the isolated RNA underwent reverse transcription, so expressed TCRB transcripts were sequenced. TCRdb keeps only in-frame clones here, not all; method: immunoSEQ multiplex PCR. This table has about 740,000 clones, around an eighth appearing once. These receptors have no known antigen. The specimen sequenced was naive CD4+ T cells from blood. All receptors derive from a man in his late teens or twenties with type 1 diabetes.

With regard to this clone: Distinct nucleotide sequences in the sample also encode this CDR3. The chain carries TRBV19 and TRBJ1-6; no reliable D call. Germline CDR1 and CDR2: LNHDA and SQIVND (reference sequence). V was clipped by 6 bases and J by 6 bases, with 6 bases between them. This CDR3 is 12 amino acids long. CDR3 nucleotides: TGTGCCAGTAGCCCGAGTAATTCACCCCTCCACTTT. Translated, it gives CASSPSNSPLHF.

The rearrangement links TRBV15 to TRBJ2-3; D call uncertain. Germline V lookup: CDR1 LNHNV, CDR2 YYDKDF (reference sequence). V shed 0 bases and J shed 5 bases, with 3 bases lying between them. The CDR3 has 12 residues. The CDR3 protein is CATSRDGDTQYF. The CDR3 nucleotides read TGTGCCACCAGCAGAGATGGAGATACGCAGTATTTT. Full variable domain (rest looked up from reference TRBV15 and TRBJ2-3): DAMVIQNPRYQVTQFGKPVTLSCSQTLNHNVMYWYQQKSSQAPKLLFHYYDKDFNNEADTPDNFQSRRPNTSFCFLDIRSPGLGDTAMYLCATSRDGDTQYFGPGTRLTVL.

A few counts support this clone. This chain connects TRBV5-1 to TRBJ2-3, with TRBD1 matching over 9 bases. Germline lookup yields CDR1 SGHRS and CDR2 YFSETQ. CDR3 length: 17 amino acids. Germline trimming cut 0 bases from V and 1 base from J; bases unmatched to any gene: 6. The CDR3 sequence is CASSLGAQGAGTDTQYF. The CDR3 DNA follows: TGCGCCAGCAGCTTGGGGGCACAGGGGGCCGGCACAGATACGCAGTATTTT. The full variable domain, with the rest looked up from reference TRBV5-1 and TRBJ2-3, is KAGVTQTPRYLIKTRGQQVTLSCSPISGHRSVSWYQQTPGQGLQFLFEYFSETQRNKGNFPGRFSGRQFSNSRSEMNVSTLELGDSALYLCASSLGAQGAGTDTQYFGPGTRLTVL.

The chain links TRBV27 to TRBJ1-4; tentative D call: TRBD1 (6 bases). Germline CDR1 MNHEY, CDR2 SMNVEV (reference sequence). The germline V and J ends were trimmed by 7 bases and 7 bases, with 13 bases remaining between them. CDR3 length: 13 amino acids. The CDR3 loop reads CASTTGRGEKLFF. For the CDR3, the DNA is TGTGCCAGCACAACAGGGCGGGGTGAAAAACTGTTTTTT.

The rearrangement joins TRBV5-1 to TRBJ2-1, with D perhaps matching TRBD1 (6 bases). CDR1 and CDR2 (germline): SGHRS, YFSETQ. Trimming stripped 4 bases from V and 7 bases from J, with 15 bases between. This CDR3 has 14 amino acids. CDR3 amino acids: CASSPLGAGNEQFF. CDR3 nucleotide sequence: TGCGCCAGCAGCCCACTGGGGGCTGGGAATGAGCAGTTCTTC.

The chain links TRBV18 to TRBJ1-5, with 10 bases aligning to TRBD1. The germline V gene encodes CDR1 KGHSH and CDR2 LQKENI. Trimming cost V 2 bases and J 3 bases; bases outside gene matches: 4. The CDR3 is 16 residues long. CDR3 sequence (DNA): TGTGCCAGCTCACCAGGACAGGGGGTGCTCAATCAGCCCCAGCATTTT. This gives the protein CASSPGQGVLNQPQHF. Looking up the rest from reference TRBV18 and TRBJ1-5 gives the full variable domain: NAGVMQNPRHLVRRRGQEARLRCSPMKGHSHVYWYRQLPEEGLKFMVYLQKENIIDESGMPKERFSAEFPKEGPSILRIQQVVRGDSAAYFCASSPGQGVLNQPQHFGDGTRLSIL.

The genes are TRBV7-2 and TRBJ2-5, with 9 bases matching TRBD2. Trimming took 5 bases from V and 3 from J; bases not matched to a gene: 7. Per the germline V gene, CDR1 is SGHTA and CDR2 is FQGNSA. The CDR3 has 15 residues. DNA for the CDR3: TGTGCCAGCAGCATACGACTAGCGGCTAAAGAGACCCAGTACTTC. This gives the protein CASSIRLAAKETQYF.

This clone came up a few times. For the CDR3, the DNA is TGTGCCAGCAGGGCTCGAGGGAGGGACTTAAGCTCTGGAAACACCATATATTTT. Its translation: CASRARGRDLSSGNTIYF. V is TRBV7-2 and J is TRBJ1-3; D might be TRBD1 (5 bases). Germline-derived CDR1 and CDR2 are SGHTA and FQGNSA. The CDR3 is 18 amino acids. The V end was cut by 6 bases, the J end by 0 bases, with 21 bases between.

The chain recombines TRBV10-3 with TRBJ2-7, with D tentatively TRBD1 or TRBD2 (5 bases each). Germline loops: CDR1 ENHRY, CDR2 SYGVKD. The CDR3 sequence is 13 residues long. Trimming pared 0 bases from V and 5 bases from J, leaving 8 bases between. The CDR3 here is CAISESGTHEQYF. The CDR3 DNA reads as TGTGCCATCAGTGAGTCGGGGACGCACGAGCAGTACTTC.

In this sample, this clone turned up a few times. The V and J genes are TRBV7-3 and TRBJ2-2; D gene unclear. Between the trimmed V and J ends, which lost 4 bases and 1 base, there was a span of 13 bases. CDR3 size: 16 residues. The germline V gene has CDR1 SGHTA and CDR2 FQGTGA. The CDR3 bases are TGTGCCAGCAGCTCCGTAAGCTCCGGGAACACCGGGGAGCTGTTTTTT. This codes for CASSSVSSGNTGELFF.

The gene calls are TRBV9 and TRBJ1-1; 8 bases are shared with TRBD1. Germline V gene lookup returns CDR1 SGDLS and CDR2 YYNGEE. The CDR3 loop spans 15 amino acids. V shed 4 bases and J 3 bases; nucleotides not matched to a gene: 8. The CDR3 nucleotides read TGTGCCAGCAGCCCCATGACAGGGGCGGACACTGAAGCTTTCTTT. It specifies CASSPMTGADTEAFF.

This clone was detected a few times. The V gene is TRBV7-9, the J gene TRBJ1-1; TRBD1 might be the D (6 bases). The germline V and J ends were trimmed by 5 bases and 1 base, with 14 bases remaining between them. This CDR3 contains 15 residues. Per germline, CDR1 SEHNR and CDR2 FQNEAQ (reference sequence). The CDR3 loop reads CASSQPGTPNTEAFF. DNA of the CDR3: TGTGCCAGCAGCCAGCCCGGGACACCGAACACTGAAGCTTTCTTT.

This clone was observed a handful of times. The rearrangement joins TRBV14 to TRBJ1-1, with D hard to call. The V gene lost 4 bases and the J gene lost 2 bases, with 8 bases spanning the gap. This CDR3 spans 13 amino acids. Germline CDR1 is SGHDN and CDR2 is FVKESK. CDR3 bases: TGTGCCAGCAGCCCTCGGCGAAACACTGAAGCTTTCTTT. This gives the protein CASSPRRNTEAFF. The entire variable domain, with the rest obtained from reference TRBV14 and TRBJ1-1, is as follows: EAGVTQFPSHSVIEKGQTVTLRCDPISGHDNLYWYRRVMGKEIKFLLHFVKESKQDESGMPNNRFLAERTGGTYSTLKVQPAELEDSGVYFCASSPRRNTEAFFGQGTRLTVV.

This clone has just a few counts. The chain couples TRBV4-1 to TRBJ2-5; 12 nucleotides match TRBD2. Germline V gives CDR1 MGHRA, CDR2 YSYEKL. This CDR3 spans 20 amino acids. Losses at the gene ends were 3 bases for V and 4 bases for J; bases not matched to a gene: 18. CDR3 residues: CASSQVPSGGAEGPRETQYF. The CDR3, as DNA: TGCGCCAGCAGCCAGGTGCCTAGCGGGGGGGCCGAAGGGCCACGAGAGACCCAGTACTTC.

This clone was counted a few times. The V and J genes are TRBV7-9 and TRBJ1-4; TRBD1 matches 7 bases. J was trimmed by 4 bases and V by 6 bases; bases with no gene match: 8. The CDR3 has 15 amino acids. Germline lookup yields CDR1 SEHNR and CDR2 FQNEAQ (reference sequence). CDR3 coding DNA: TGTGCCAGCAGTACAGCAGGGGGAAGTAATGAAAAACTGTTTTTT. It specifies CASSTAGGSNEKLFF. Variable domain in full (rest from reference TRBV7-9 and TRBJ1-4): DTGVSQNPRHKITKRGQNVTFRCDPISEHNRLYWYRQTLGQGPEFLTYFQNEAQLEKSRLLSDRFSAERPKGSFSTLEIQRTEQGDSAMYLCASSTAGGSNEKLFFGSGTQLSVL.

The genes are TRBV9 and TRBJ2-1; D tentatively fits TRBD1 or TRBD2 (5 bases each). In germline, CDR1 is SGDLS, CDR2 YYNGEE. Between the trimmed V and J ends, which lost 3 bases and 14 bases, there was a span of 15 bases. CDR3 length equals 12 residues. CDR3 in amino acids: CASSAPGTEEFF. CDR3 coding DNA: TGTGCCAGCAGCGCGCCCGGGACGGAGGAGTTCTTC. The full variable domain, in which reference TRBV9 and TRBJ2-1 provide the parts outside the CDR3, is DSGVTQTPKHLITATGQRVTLRCSPRSGDLSVYWYQQSLDQGLQFLIQYYNGEERAKGNILERFSAQQFPDLHSELNLSSLELGDSALYFCASSAPGTEEFFGPGTRLTVL.

This chain links TRBV4-1 with TRBJ2-7; 8 bases align to TRBD2. Trimming at V came to 4 bases and at J to 3 bases, leaving 14 bases not matched to a gene. Germline V CDR1 and CDR2: MGHRA, YSYEKL. The CDR3 runs to 17 residues. The CDR3 loop reads CASSRLLRGREDYEQYF. CDR3 nucleotides: TGCGCCAGCAGCCGCCTACTTCGTGGGCGGGAGGACTACGAGCAGTACTTC.

This clone was seen a handful of times. The gene calls are TRBV6-6 and TRBJ2-7; D assignment may be TRBD1 or TRBD2 (5 bases each). The CDR3 consists of 15 residues. Trimming cost V 2 bases and J 4 bases, with 15 bases left between them. Per the germline V gene, CDR1 is MNHNY and CDR2 is SVGAGI (reference sequence). The CDR3 protein is CASSYEAGRDYEQYF. CDR3 sequence (DNA): TGTGCCAGCAGTTACGAGGCAGGGAGAGATTACGAGCAGTACTTC.

CDR3 DNA: TGTGCCAGCAGCTCCCAGGGGACCGGGGGCGGCTACAATGAGCAGTTCTTC. Translation gives CASSSQGTGGGYNEQFF. The J gene is TRBJ2-1, the V gene TRBV13; D is tentatively TRBD1 or TRBD2 (6 bases each). V lost 4 bases to trimming and J lost 3 bases, with 19 bases between them. CDR3 length equals 17 residues. The V gene's germline CDR1 is PRHDT and CDR2 FYEKMQ (reference sequence).

V and J are TRBV7-3 and TRBJ1-1, with 7 bases matching TRBD1. Trimming at V came to 4 bases and at J to 6 bases, leaving 8 bases not matched to a gene. This CDR3 region has 14 residues. CDR1 and CDR2 from the germline V gene are SGHTA and FQGTGA. CDR3 in DNA: TGTGCCAGCAGCTCCGGACAGGTAGACGCTGAAGCTTTCTTT. This translates into CASSSGQVDAEAFF.

This clone was detected a few times. The chain combines TRBV5-1 with TRBJ2-2; D call uncertain. V lost 1 base and J lost 2, with 3 bases in between. This CDR3 region has 13 residues. From germline, CDR1 is SGHRS and CDR2 YFSETQ. Here the CDR3 DNA reads TGCGCCAGCAGCTTGACCAACACCGGGGAGCTGTTTTTT. This encodes CASSLTNTGELFF.

The chain has TRBV5-1 and TRBJ2-2, with a possible D match to TRBD2 (6 bases). The CDR3 has 16 residues. The germline gives CDR1 SGHRS, CDR2 YFSETQ. Trimming removed 4 bases from V and 1 base from J, with 14 bases in between. The CDR3 here is CASSVMGLENTGELFF. CDR3 DNA: TGCGCCAGCAGCGTCATGGGACTTGAGAACACCGGGGAGCTGTTTTTT.

There are a few counts of this clone. CDR3 DNA: TGTGCCAGCAGTTCTGACCGGGAGGGGCTGACTGAAGCTTTCTTT. Amino acids: CASSSDREGLTEAFF. This chain uses TRBV6-6 with TRBJ1-1; perhaps TRBD1 as D (5 bases). Germline V gene lookup returns CDR1 MNHNY and CDR2 SVGAGI (reference sequence). Trimming took off 4 bases at V and 5 bases at J, with 17 bases between the two ends. This CDR3 contains 15 residues.